The 2 T cell receptor beta chains below were found in one sample sequenced in a study of Ad26.COV2.S vaccination and SARS-CoV-2 variants. The data were produced by immunoSEQ multiplex PCR, yet TCRdb's version contains in-frame clones alone and is incomplete. The sample yields about 390,000 clones, approximately 90% seen once. The treatment is: around 19 received Ad26.COV2.S at low or high dose, single or two shots; 5 received placebo; per-sample allocation not given. The investigators took samples on day 63 after the first vaccine or placebo injection. Material: peripheral blood, obtained in a trial of Ad26.COV2.S vaccine versus placebo. These TCRs come from a person between 18 and 65 years old who received the Ad26.COV2.S COVID-19 vaccine or a placebo.

The chain uses TRBV5-5 and TRBJ1-4, with D maybe TRBD1 (5 bases). V dropped 4 bases and J dropped 1 base, with 8 bases sitting between them. The CDR3 is 14 amino acids. The germline V gene encodes CDR1 SGHKS and CDR2 YYEKEE (reference sequence). CDR3 bases: TGTGCCAGCAGCCTCAGGGTAACTAATGAAAAACTGTTTTTT. Protein product: CASSLRVTNEKLFF.

The rearrangement uses TRBV5-5 and TRBJ2-5; 11 bases match TRBD2. Per the germline V gene, CDR1 is SGHKS and CDR2 is YYEKEE (reference sequence). This CDR3 spans 17 amino acids. V trimming: 0 bases; J trimming: 4 bases; junction bases outside the gene matches: 8. For the CDR3, the DNA is TGTGCCAGCAGCTTGGAATCTCTAGCGGGGGGTCGAGAGACCCAGTACTTC. It is translated as CASSLESLAGGRETQYF.